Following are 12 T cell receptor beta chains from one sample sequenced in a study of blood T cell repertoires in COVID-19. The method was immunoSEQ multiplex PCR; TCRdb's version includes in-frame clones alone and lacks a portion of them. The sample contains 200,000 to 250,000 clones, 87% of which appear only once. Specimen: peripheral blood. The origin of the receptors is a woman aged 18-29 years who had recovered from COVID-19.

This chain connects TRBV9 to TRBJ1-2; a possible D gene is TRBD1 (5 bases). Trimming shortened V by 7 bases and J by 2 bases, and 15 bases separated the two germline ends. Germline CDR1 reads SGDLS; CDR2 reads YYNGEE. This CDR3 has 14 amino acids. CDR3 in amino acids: CASSTGGGNYGYTF. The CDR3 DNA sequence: TGTGCCAGCTCCACTGGGGGGGGAAACTATGGCTACACCTTC.

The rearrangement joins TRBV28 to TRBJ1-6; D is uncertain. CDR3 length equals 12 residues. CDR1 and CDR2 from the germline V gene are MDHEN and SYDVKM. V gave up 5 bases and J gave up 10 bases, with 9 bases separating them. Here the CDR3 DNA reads TGTGCCAGCAGTCTCCTTTTATCACCCCTCCACTTT. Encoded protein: CASSLLLSPLHF.

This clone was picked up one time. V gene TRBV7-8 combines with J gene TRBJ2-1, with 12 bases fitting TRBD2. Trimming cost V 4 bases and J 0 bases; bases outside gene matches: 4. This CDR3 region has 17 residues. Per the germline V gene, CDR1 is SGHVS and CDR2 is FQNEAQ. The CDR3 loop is CASSSTSGGSSYNEQFF. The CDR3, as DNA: TGTGCCAGCAGCTCCACTAGCGGGGGGAGCTCCTACAATGAGCAGTTCTTC. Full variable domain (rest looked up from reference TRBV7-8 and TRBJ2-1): GAGVSQSPRYKVAKRGQDVALRCDPISGHVSLFWYQQALGQGPEFLTYFQNEAQLDKSGLPSDRFFAERPEGSVSTLKIQRTQQEDSAVYLCASSSTSGGSSYNEQFFGPGTRLTVL.

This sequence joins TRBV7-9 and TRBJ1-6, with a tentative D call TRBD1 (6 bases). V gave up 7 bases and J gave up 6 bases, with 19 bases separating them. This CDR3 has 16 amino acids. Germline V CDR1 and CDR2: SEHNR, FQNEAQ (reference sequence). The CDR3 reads CASTRTMAGVNSPLHF. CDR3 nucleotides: TGTGCCAGCACCAGAACCATGGCAGGGGTTAATTCACCCCTCCACTTT.

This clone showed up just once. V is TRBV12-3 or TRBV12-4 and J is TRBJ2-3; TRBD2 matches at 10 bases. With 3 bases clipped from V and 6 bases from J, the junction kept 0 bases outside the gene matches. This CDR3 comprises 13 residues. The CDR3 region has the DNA TGTGCCAGCAGTTTTAGCGGGAGGGATACGCAGTATTTT. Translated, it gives CASSFSGRDTQYF.

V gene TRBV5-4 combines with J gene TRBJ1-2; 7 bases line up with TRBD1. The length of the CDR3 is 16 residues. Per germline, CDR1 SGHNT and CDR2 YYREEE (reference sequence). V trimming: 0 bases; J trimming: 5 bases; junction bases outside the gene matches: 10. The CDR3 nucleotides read TGTGCCAGCAGCTTGGAGCCCTACAGGGGCTCTTATGGCTACACCTTC. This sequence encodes CASSLEPYRGSYGYTF.

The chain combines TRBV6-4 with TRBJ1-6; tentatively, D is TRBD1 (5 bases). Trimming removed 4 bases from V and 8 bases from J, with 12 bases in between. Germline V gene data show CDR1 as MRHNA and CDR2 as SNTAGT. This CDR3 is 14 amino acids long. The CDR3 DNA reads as TGTGCCAGCAGTGTGGGGGGATATGATTCACCCCTCCACTTT. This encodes CASSVGGYDSPLHF.

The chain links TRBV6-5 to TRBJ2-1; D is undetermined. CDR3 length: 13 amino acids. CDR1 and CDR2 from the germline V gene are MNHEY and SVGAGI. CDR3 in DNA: TGTGCTATAACGGAGAGCTCCTACAATGAGCAGTTCTTC. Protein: CAITESSYNEQFF.

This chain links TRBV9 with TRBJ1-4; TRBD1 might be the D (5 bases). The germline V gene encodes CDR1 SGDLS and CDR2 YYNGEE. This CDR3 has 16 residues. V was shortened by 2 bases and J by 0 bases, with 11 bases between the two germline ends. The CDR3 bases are TGTGCCAGCAGCGTTGACAGATTTGCAACTAATGAAAAACTGTTTTTT. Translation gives CASSVDRFATNEKLFF.

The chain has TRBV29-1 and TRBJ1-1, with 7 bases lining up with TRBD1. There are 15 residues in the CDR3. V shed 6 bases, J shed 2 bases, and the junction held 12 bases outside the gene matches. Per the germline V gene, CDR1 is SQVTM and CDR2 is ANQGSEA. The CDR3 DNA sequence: TGCAGCGTGCAGTACAGGGGACTTCTAAACACTGAAGCTTTCTTT. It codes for CSVQYRGLLNTEAFF.

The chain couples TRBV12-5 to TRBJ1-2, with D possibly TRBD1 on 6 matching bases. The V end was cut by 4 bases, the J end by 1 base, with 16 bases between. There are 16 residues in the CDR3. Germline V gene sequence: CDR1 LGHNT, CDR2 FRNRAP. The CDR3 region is CASGSEIDRFNYGYTF. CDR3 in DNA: TGTGCTAGTGGTTCGGAAATCGACAGGTTTAACTATGGCTACACCTTC.

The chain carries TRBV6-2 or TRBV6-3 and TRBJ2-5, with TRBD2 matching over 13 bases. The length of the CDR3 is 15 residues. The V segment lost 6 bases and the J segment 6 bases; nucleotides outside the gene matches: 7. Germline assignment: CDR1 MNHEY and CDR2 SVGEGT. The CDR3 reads CASSGTSGTRKTQYF. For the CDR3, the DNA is TGTGCCAGCAGCGGGACTAGCGGGACGAGGAAGACCCAGTACTTC.